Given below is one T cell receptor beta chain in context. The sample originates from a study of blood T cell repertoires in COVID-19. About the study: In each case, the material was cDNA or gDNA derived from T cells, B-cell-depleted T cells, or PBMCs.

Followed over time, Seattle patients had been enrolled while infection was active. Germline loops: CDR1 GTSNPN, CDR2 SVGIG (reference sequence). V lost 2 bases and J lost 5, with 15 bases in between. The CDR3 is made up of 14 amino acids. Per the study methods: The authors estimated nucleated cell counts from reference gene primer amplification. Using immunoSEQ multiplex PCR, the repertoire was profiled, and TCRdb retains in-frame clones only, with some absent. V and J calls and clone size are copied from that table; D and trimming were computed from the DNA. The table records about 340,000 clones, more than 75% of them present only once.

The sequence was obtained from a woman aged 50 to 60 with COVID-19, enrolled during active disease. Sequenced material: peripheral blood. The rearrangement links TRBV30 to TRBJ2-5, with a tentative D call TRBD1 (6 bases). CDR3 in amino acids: CAWSRDKREETQYF. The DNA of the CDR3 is TGTGCCTGGAGTAGGGACAAAAGAGAGGAGACCCAGTACTTC.